This T cell receptor (beta chain) was recovered during a study of T-cell reconstitution after alpha-beta-depleted transplantation in children. Germline CDR1 is KGHSH and CDR2 is LQKENI. V shed 5 bases and J 7 bases; nucleotides not matched to a gene: 8. This CDR3 region has 14 residues. Construction of the TCRbeta library involved unique molecular identifiers. TCRdb analysed the PCR reads with MiXCR anew, one entry per CDR3 protein. The sample contains some 350,000 distinct CDR3 sequences, 10% to 13% of which appear only once. The receptor was isolated from a human donor who donated a stem cell graft to a child with acute lymphoblastic leukemia. Source: PBMCs from the stem cell graft donor, taken from the stem cell graft. This chain links TRBV18 with TRBJ2-1, with 7 bases identical to TRBD1. CDR3 sequence (DNA): TGTGCCAGCTCAATTCGGACAGGCAGGAATGAGCAGTTCTTC. It codes for CASSIRTGRNEQFF. Using reference TRBV18 and TRBJ2-1 for the parts outside the CDR3, the full variable domain is NAGVMQNPRHLVRRRGQEARLRCSPMKGHSHVYWYRQLPEEGLKFMVYLQKENIIDESGMPKERFSAEFPKEGPSILRIQQVVRGDSAAYFCASSIRTGRNEQFFGPGTRLTVL.